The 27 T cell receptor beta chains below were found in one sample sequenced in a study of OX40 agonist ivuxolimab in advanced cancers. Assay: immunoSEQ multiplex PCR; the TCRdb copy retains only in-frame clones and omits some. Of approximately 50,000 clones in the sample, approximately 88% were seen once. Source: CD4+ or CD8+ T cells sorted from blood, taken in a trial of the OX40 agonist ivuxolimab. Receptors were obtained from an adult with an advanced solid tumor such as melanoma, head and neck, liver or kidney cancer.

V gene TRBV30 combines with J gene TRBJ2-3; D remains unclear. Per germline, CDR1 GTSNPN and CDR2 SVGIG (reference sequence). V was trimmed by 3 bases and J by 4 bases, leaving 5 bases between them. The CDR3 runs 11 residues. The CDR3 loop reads CAWSPADTQYF. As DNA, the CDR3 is TGTGCCTGGAGCCCCGCAGATACGCAGTATTTT.

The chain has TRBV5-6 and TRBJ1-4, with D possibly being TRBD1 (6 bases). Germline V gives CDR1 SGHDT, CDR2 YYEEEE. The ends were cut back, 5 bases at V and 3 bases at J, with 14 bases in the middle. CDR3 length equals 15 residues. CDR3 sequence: CASRRKGDPNEKLFF. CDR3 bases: TGTGCCAGCAGACGCAAGGGGGATCCTAATGAAAAACTGTTTTTT.

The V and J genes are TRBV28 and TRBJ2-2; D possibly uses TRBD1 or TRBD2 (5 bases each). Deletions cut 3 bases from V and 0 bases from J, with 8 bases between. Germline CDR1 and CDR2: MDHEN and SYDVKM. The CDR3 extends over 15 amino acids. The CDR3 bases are TGTGCCAGCAGTTTGGGGACCACGAACACCGGGGAGCTGTTTTTT. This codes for CASSLGTTNTGELFF.

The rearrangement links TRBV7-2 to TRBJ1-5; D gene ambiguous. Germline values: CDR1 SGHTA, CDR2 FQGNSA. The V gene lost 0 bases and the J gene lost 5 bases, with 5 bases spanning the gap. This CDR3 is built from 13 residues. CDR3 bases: TGTGCCAGCAGCTTAGCGGAATATCAGCCCCAGCATTTT. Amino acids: CASSLAEYQPQHF.

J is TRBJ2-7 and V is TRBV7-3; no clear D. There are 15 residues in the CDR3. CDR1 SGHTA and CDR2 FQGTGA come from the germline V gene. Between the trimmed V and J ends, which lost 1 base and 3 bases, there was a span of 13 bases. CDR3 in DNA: TGTGCCAGCAGCTTAATAAACCGAAACAGCTACGAGCAGTACGTC. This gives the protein CASSLINRNSYEQYV.

The CDR3 bases are TGCGCCAGCAGCTTTCAAGATTCCCTCAATGAGCAGTTCTTC. Protein: CASSFQDSLNEQFF. J is TRBJ2-1 and V is TRBV5-1; D is uncertain. Trimming took 2 bases from V and 6 from J, leaving 12 bases between them. The CDR3 runs 14 residues. Germline CDR1 is SGHRS and CDR2 is YFSETQ.

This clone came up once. This CDR3 is CASSRDSGGTDTQYF. CDR3 coding DNA: TGTGCCAGCAGCCGGGACTCCGGAGGCACAGATACGCAGTATTTT. The chain links TRBV5-5 to TRBJ2-3; D perhaps matches TRBD2 (6 bases). V shed 4 bases and J shed 1 base, with 13 bases lying between them. Germline CDR1 is SGHKS and CDR2 is YYEKEE (reference sequence). The CDR3 sequence is 15 residues long.

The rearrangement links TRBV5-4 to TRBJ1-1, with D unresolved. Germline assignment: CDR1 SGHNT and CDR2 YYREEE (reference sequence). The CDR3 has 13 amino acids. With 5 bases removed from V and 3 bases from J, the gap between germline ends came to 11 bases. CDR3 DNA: TGTGCCAGCAGACTAGACGGTGACACTGAAGCTTTCTTT. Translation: CASRLDGDTEAFF.

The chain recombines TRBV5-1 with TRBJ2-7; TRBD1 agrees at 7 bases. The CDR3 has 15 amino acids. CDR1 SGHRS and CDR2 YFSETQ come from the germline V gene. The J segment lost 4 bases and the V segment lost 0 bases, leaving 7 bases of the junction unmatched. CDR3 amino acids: CASSLGVDRLYEQYF. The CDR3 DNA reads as TGCGCCAGCAGCTTGGGGGTGGACAGGTTATACGAGCAGTACTTC.

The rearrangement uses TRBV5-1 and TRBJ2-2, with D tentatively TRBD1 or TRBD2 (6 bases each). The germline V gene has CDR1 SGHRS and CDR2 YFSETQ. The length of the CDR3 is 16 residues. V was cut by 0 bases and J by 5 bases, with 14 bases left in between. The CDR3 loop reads CASSLAGQGRTGELFF. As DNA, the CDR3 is TGCGCCAGCAGCTTGGCCGGGCAGGGGAGGACCGGGGAGCTGTTTTTT.

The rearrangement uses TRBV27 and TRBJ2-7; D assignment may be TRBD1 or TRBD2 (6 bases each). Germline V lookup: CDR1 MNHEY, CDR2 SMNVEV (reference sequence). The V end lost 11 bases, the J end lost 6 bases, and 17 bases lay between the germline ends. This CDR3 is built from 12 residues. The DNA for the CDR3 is TGTGCCGGGGGGCAGGGCTTTGGCGAGCAGTACGTC. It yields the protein CAGGQGFGEQYV.

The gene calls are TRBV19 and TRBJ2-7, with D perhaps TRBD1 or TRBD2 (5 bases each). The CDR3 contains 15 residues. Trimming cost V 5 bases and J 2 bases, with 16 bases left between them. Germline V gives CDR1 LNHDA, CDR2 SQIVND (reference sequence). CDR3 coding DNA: TGTGCCAGTAGTCGGAACCGGGACCCGACCTACGAGCAGTACTTC. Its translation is CASSRNRDPTYEQYF.

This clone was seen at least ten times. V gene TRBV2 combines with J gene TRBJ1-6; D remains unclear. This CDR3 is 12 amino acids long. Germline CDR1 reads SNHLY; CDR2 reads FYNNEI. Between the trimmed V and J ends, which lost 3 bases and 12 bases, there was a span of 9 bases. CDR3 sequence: CASSEGSRPLHF. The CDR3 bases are TGTGCCAGCAGTGAGGGTAGCAGACCCCTCCACTTT.

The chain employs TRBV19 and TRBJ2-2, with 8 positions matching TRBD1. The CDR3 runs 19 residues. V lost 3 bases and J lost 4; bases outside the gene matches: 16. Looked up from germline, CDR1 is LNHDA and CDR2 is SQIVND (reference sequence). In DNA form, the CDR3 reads TGTGCCAGTAGTATGGTCCTCGGAGGCAGGGGGCTAGGCACCGGGGAGCTGTTTTTT. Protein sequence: CASSMVLGGRGLGTGELFF. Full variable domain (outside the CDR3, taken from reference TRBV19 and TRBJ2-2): DGGITQSPKYLFRKEGQNVTLSCEQNLNHDAMYWYRQDPGQGLRLIYYSQIVNDFQKGDIAEGYSVSREKKESFPLTVTSAQKNPTAFYLCASSMVLGGRGLGTGELFFGEGSRLTVL.

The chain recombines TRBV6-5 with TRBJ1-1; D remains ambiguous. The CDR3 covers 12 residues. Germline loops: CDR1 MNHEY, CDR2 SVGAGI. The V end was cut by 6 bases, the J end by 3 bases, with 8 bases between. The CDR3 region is CASRSYDTEAFF. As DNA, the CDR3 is TGTGCCAGCAGGTCGTACGACACTGAAGCTTTCTTT.

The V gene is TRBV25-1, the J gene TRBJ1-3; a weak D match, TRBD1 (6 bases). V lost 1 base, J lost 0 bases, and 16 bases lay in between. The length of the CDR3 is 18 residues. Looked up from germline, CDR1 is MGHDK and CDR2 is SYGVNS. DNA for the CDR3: TGTGCCAGCAGTGAATCGCGTCTGGGCAGGGGCTCTGGAAACACCATATATTTT. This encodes CASSESRLGRGSGNTIYF.

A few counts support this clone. DNA of the CDR3: TGTGCCAGCAGTGAAACTGGCACCCAGCCAAGGGTC. Its protein product is CASSETGTQPRV. This chain joins TRBV6-1 and TRBJ2-7; unclear D gene. Germline loops: CDR1 MNHNS, CDR2 SASEGT. CDR3 length: 12 residues.

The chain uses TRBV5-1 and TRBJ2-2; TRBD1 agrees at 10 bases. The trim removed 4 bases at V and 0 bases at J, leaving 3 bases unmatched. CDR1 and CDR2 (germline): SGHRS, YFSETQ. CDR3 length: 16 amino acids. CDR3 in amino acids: CASSGGQGTNTGELFF. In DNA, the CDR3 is TGCGCCAGCAGCGGGGGACAGGGGACGAACACCGGGGAGCTGTTTTTT.

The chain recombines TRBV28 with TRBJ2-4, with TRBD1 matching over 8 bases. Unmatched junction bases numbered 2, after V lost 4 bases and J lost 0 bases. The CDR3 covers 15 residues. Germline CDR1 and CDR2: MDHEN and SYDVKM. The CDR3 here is CASSSRGQAKNIQYF. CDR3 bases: TGTGCCAGCAGTTCCAGGGGGCAAGCCAAAAACATTCAGTACTTC.

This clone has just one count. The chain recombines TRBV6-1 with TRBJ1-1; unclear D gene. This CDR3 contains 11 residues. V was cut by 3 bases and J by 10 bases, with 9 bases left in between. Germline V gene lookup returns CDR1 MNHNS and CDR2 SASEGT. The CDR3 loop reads CASSEDVRAFF. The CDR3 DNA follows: TGTGCCAGCAGTGAGGACGTACGAGCTTTCTTT.

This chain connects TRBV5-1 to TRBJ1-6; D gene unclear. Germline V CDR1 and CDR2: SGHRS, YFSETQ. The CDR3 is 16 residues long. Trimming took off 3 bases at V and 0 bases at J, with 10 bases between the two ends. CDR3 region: CASSSTGSSYNSPLHF. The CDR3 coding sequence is TGCGCCAGCAGCTCGACTGGGAGCTCCTATAATTCACCCCTCCACTTT.

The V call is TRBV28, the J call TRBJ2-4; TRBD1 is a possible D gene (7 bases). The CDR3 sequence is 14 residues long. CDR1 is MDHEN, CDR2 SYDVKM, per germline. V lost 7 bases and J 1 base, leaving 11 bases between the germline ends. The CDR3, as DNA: TGTGCCAGCAAGGGGGCGGGGGCCAAAAACATTCAGTACTTC. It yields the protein CASKGAGAKNIQYF.

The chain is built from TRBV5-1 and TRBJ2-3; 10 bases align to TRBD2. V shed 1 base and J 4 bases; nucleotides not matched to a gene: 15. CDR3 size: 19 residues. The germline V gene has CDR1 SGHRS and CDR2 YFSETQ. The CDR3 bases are TGCGCCAGCAGCTTGCAAGGGGTTGGAGCGGGAGGGCCTGCAGATACGCAGTATTTT. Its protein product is CASSLQGVGAGGPADTQYF.

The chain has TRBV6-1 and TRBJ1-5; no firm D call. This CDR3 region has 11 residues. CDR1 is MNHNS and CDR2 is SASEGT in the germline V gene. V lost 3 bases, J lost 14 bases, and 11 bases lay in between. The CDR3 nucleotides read TGTGCCAGCAGTGACTGGGTGGGGAAGCATTTT. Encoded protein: CASSDWVGKHF.

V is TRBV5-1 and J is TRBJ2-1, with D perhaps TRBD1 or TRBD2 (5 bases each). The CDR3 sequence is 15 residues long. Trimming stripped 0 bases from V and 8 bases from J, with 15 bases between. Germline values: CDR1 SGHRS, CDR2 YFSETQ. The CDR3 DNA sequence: TGCGCCAGCAGCTTGGCGGGACCCGGTGGGGATGAGCAGTTCTTC. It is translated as CASSLAGPGGDEQFF.

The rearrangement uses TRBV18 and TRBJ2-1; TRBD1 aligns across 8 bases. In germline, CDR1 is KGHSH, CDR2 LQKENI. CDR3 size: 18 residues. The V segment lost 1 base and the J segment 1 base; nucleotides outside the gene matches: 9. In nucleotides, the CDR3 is TGTGCCAGCTCACCACGTATTCTCGGACAGGGATCCTACAATGAGCAGTTCTTC. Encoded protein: CASSPRILGQGSYNEQFF.

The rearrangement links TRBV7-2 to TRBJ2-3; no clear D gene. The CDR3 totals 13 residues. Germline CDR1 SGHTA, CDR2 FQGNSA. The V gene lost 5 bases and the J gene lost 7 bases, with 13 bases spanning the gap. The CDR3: CASSPPGTNTQYF. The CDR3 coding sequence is TGTGCCAGCAGCCCTCCCGGTACCAATACGCAGTATTTT.